The 18 T cell receptor beta chains below all came from one sample that was sequenced in a study of shared clonotypes between healthy human individuals. Repertoires were generated with immunoSEQ multiplex PCR, while TCRdb's copy carries only in-frame clones and drops some. The top ten hold 0.3% to 0.4% of the sample, which has about 2.3 million clones, just over 90% seen once. The material sequenced was naive CD4+ T cells from PBMCs. The subset: CD45RA+ positively selected. The source of these receptors is a man in his late teens or twenties in good health. Some clones in this sample may be carry-over from other donors' samples.

This clone was observed a single time. The chain uses TRBV18 and TRBJ2-4; possibly TRBD1 for D (5 bases). The length of the CDR3 is 12 residues. Trimming removed 0 bases at V and 16 bases at J, with 13 bases between. Germline V gene sequence: CDR1 KGHSH, CDR2 LQKENI. The CDR3 loop is CASSPPGHGPYF. The CDR3 region has the DNA TGTGCCAGCTCACCACCCGGACACGGCCCCTACTTC.

The rearrangement links TRBV28 to TRBJ1-4; D perhaps matches TRBD1 (6 bases). The CDR3 contains 15 residues. The V gene lost 2 bases and the J gene lost 6 bases, with 13 bases spanning the gap. The germline V gene encodes CDR1 MDHEN and CDR2 SYDVKM. In DNA form, the CDR3 reads TGTGCCAGCAGTTTAGGGGGCGCGGGCCATGAAAAACTGTTTTTT. This sequence encodes CASSLGGAGHEKLFF.

For this clone: Other nucleotide sequences from this sample produce the same CDR3. V is TRBV5-6 and J is TRBJ1-5; D is ambiguous. Per germline, CDR1 SGHDT and CDR2 YYEEEE. V lost 0 bases to trimming and J lost 4 bases, with 5 bases between them. The CDR3 covers 13 residues. The CDR3 DNA follows: TGTGCCAGCAGCTTGGCGGGTAATCAGCCCCAGCATTTT. Residues: CASSLAGNQPQHF.

This chain uses TRBV6-1 with TRBJ2-5, with D perhaps TRBD1 or TRBD2 (6 bases each). Germline V gives CDR1 MNHNS, CDR2 SASEGT. V was shortened by 3 bases and J by 6 bases, with 17 bases between the two germline ends. This CDR3 region has 15 residues. The CDR3 spells CASSDHEGGRKTQYF. CDR3 bases: TGTGCCAGCAGTGATCACGAGGGGGGTAGGAAGACCCAGTACTTC.

The chain couples TRBV5-1 to TRBJ2-3; 12 nucleotides agree with TRBD2. CDR1 and CDR2 from the germline V gene are SGHRS and YFSETQ. The CDR3 has 16 residues. J gave up 5 bases and V 2 bases, and 6 bases lay outside the gene matches. The CDR3 is CASSFRTSGEKDTQYF. CDR3 coding DNA: TGCGCCAGCAGCTTTAGGACTAGCGGGGAAAAAGATACGCAGTATTTT.

The rearrangement uses TRBV5-1 and TRBJ1-2, with 8 positions matching TRBD1. This CDR3 spans 13 amino acids. The V segment lost 6 bases and the J segment 5 bases; nucleotides outside the gene matches: 6. The V gene's germline CDR1 is SGHRS and CDR2 YFSETQ. The CDR3 sequence is CASKTGAPYGYTF. CDR3 in DNA: TGCGCCAGCAAGACAGGGGCACCTTATGGCTACACCTTC.

This chain connects TRBV7-3 to TRBJ2-2; TRBD2 matches 16 bases. This CDR3 contains 17 residues. Trimming at V came to 5 bases and at J to 4 bases, leaving 4 bases not matched to a gene. CDR1 SGHTA and CDR2 FQGTGA come from the germline V gene. The CDR3 protein is CASSPGTSGRVTGELFF. CDR3 sequence (DNA): TGTGCCAGCAGCCCTGGGACTAGCGGGAGGGTCACCGGGGAGCTGTTTTTT.

The chain combines TRBV30 with TRBJ2-2; possibly TRBD2 for D (5 bases). Germline CDR1 GTSNPN, CDR2 SVGIG (reference sequence). V was clipped by 2 bases and J by 2 bases, with 9 bases between them. The CDR3 runs 14 residues. As DNA, the CDR3 is TGTGCCTGGAGTCGGACTCCCAACACCGGGGAGCTGTTTTTT. It translates to CAWSRTPNTGELFF.

The chain recombines TRBV4-1 with TRBJ1-5, with D unresolved. The ends were cut back, 0 bases at V and 1 base at J, with 13 bases in the middle. The CDR3 covers 17 residues. The germline V gene encodes CDR1 MGHRA and CDR2 YSYEKL. In DNA form, the CDR3 reads TGCGCCAGCAGCCAAGACCCACCCGGGTTGAGCAATCAGCCCCAGCATTTT. Translation: CASSQDPPGLSNQPQHF.

This chain uses TRBV29-1 with TRBJ2-2; D is unclear. Germline-derived CDR1 and CDR2 are SQVTM and ANQGSEA. The CDR3 consists of 12 residues. V was clipped by 7 bases and J by 6 bases, with 12 bases between them. The CDR3 reads CSAVIDPGELFF. In nucleotides, the CDR3 is TGCAGCGCCGTCATTGACCCCGGGGAGCTGTTTTTT.

As to this clone: Other DNA sequences in this sample translate to the same CDR3. The chain uses TRBV30 and TRBJ2-7; no definite D call. Germline V lookup: CDR1 GTSNPN, CDR2 SVGIG (reference sequence). The CDR3 consists of 10 residues. The ends were cut back, 5 bases at V and 3 bases at J, with 5 bases in the middle. The CDR3 loop reads CAWGNYEQYF. CDR3 DNA: TGTGCCTGGGGTAACTACGAGCAGTACTTC. The whole variable domain, remainder taken from reference TRBV30 and TRBJ2-7, is SQTIHQWPATLVQPVGSPLSLECTVEGTSNPNLYWYRQAAGRGLQLLFYSVGIGQISSEVPQNLSASRPQDRQFILSSKKLLLSDSGFYLCAWGNYEQYFGPGTRLTVT.

Turning to this clone: This sample includes further DNA sequences coding for the same CDR3. The chain carries TRBV18 and TRBJ2-5; D tentatively reads TRBD1 or TRBD2 (5 bases each). The CDR3 is 14 amino acids. Germline-derived CDR1 and CDR2 are KGHSH and LQKENI. Trimming took 0 bases from V and 3 from J, leaving 8 bases between them. The CDR3 DNA is TGTGCCAGCTCACCACCGGGGACGGAAGAGACCCAGTACTTC. It specifies CASSPPGTEETQYF.

This clone was counted once. The gene calls are TRBV9 and TRBJ2-3; TRBD1 matches at 9 bases. Trimming took 3 bases from V and 3 from J; bases not matched to a gene: 8. The CDR3 consists of 16 residues. CDR1 is SGDLS and CDR2 is YYNGEE in the germline V gene. CDR3 in DNA: TGTGCCAGCAGCGCCAAACAGGGGGCTCGTACAGATACGCAGTATTTT. The encoded protein is CASSAKQGARTDTQYF.

This sequence joins TRBV6-5 and TRBJ2-2; 10 nucleotides match TRBD1. This CDR3 has 15 residues. CDR1 is MNHEY and CDR2 is SVGAGI in the germline V gene. V gave up 5 bases and J gave up 5 bases; unmatched junction bases: 5. This CDR3 reads CASSPRQGATGELFF. CDR3 coding DNA: TGTGCCAGCAGTCCCAGACAGGGGGCGACCGGGGAGCTGTTTTTT.

The chain couples TRBV20-1 to TRBJ2-3, with unresolved D. The CDR3 is 11 amino acids. In germline, CDR1 is DFQATT, CDR2 SNEGSKA (reference sequence). Trimming shortened V by 6 bases and J by 3 bases, and 7 bases separated the two germline ends. This chain's CDR3 is CSAARTDTQYF. The CDR3 region has the DNA TGCAGTGCGGCCCGTACAGATACGCAGTATTTT.

The V gene is TRBV19, the J gene TRBJ2-3, with 10 bases aligning to TRBD2. This CDR3 is 14 amino acids long. From germline, CDR1 is LNHDA and CDR2 SQIVND (reference sequence). V dropped 4 bases and J dropped 7; count of bases not matched to a gene: 5. The CDR3 coding sequence is TGTGCCAGTAGTACCAGCGGGAGGGCTAATACGCAGTATTTT. It encodes CASSTSGRANTQYF.

V and J are TRBV14 and TRBJ2-5, with 7 bases that match TRBD1. The CDR3 sequence is 15 residues long. With 0 bases clipped from V and 4 bases from J, the junction kept 5 bases outside the gene matches. CDR1 and CDR2 from the germline V gene are SGHDN and FVKESK. CDR3: CASSQDLPGGETQYF. The CDR3 DNA follows: TGTGCCAGCAGCCAAGATCTGCCAGGGGGAGAGACCCAGTACTTC.

This rearrangement joins TRBV11-2 to TRBJ2-3; D is ambiguous. V was pared by 1 base and J by 2 bases, with 10 bases between. The V gene's germline CDR1 is SGHAT and CDR2 FQNNGV. The CDR3 sequence is 15 residues long. The CDR3 spells CASSLVTAFTDTQYF. The CDR3 coding sequence is TGTGCCAGCAGCTTAGTCACGGCCTTCACAGATACGCAGTATTTT.